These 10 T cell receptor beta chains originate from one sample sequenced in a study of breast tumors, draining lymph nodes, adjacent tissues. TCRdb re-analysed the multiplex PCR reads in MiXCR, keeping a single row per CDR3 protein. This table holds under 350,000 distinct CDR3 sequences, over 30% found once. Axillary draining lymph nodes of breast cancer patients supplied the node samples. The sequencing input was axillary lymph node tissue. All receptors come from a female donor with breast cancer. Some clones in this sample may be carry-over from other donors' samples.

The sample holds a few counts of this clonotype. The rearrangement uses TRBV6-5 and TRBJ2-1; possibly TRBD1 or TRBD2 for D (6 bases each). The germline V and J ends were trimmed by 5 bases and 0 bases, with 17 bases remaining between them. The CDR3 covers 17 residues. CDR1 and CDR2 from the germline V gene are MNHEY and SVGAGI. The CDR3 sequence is CASSQRGVGSSYNEQFF. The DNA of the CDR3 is TGTGCCAGCAGTCAGAGGGGGGTCGGAAGCTCCTACAATGAGCAGTTCTTC.

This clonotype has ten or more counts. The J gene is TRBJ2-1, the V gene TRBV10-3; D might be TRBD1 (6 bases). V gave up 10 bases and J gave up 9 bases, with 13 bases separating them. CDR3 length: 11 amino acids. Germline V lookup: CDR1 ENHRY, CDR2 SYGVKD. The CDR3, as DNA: TGTGCCACGGCACAGGGAATTGAGCAGTTCTTC. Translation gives CATAQGIEQFF.

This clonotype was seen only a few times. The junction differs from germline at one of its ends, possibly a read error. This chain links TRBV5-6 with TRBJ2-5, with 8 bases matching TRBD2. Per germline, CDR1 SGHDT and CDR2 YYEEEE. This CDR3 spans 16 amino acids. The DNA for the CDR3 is TGTGCCAGCAGCTTGCTAGGGGCTAGCGGGTTAGAGACCCAGTGCTTC. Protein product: CASSLLGASGLETQCF. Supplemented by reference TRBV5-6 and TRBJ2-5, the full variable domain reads DAGVTQSPTHLIKTRGQQVTLRCSPKSGHDTVSWYQQALGQGPQFIFQYYEEEERQRGNFPDRFSGHQFPNYSSELNVNALLLGDSALYLCASSLLGASGLETQCFGPGTRLLVL.

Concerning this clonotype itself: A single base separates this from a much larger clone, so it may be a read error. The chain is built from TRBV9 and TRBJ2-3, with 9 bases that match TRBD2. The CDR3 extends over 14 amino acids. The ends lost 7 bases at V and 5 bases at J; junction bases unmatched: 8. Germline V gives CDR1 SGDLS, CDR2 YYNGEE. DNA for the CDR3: TGTGCCAGCGGCTATAGCGGGGGTAGAGATACGCAGTATTTT. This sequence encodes CASGYSGGRDTQYF.

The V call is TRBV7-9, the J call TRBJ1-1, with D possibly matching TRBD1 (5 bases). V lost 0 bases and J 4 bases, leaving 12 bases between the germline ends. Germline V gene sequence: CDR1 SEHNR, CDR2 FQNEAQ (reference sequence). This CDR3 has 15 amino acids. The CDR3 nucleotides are TGTGCCAGCAGCTTAGCCGCAGGGATGACCACTGAAGCTTTCTTT. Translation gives CASSLAAGMTTEAFF. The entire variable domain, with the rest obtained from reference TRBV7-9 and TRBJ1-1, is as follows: DTGVSQNPRHKITKRGQNVTFRCDPISEHNRLYWYRQTLGQGPEFLTYFQNEAQLEKSRLLSDRFSAERPKGSFSTLEIQRTEQGDSAMYLCASSLAAGMTTEAFFGQGTRLTVV.

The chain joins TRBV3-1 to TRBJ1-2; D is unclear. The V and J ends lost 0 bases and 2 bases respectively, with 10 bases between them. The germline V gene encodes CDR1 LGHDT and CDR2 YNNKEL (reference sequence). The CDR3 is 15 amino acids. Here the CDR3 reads CASSQEGGQNYGYTF. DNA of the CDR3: TGTGCCAGCAGCCAAGAGGGCGGGCAGAACTATGGCTACACCTTC.

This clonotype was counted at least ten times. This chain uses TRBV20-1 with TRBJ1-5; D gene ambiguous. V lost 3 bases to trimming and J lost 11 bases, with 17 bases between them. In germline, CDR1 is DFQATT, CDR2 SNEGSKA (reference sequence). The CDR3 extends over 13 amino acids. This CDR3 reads CSARDNRIAAQHF. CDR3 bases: TGCAGTGCTAGGGATAACCGGATCGCGGCCCAGCATTTT.

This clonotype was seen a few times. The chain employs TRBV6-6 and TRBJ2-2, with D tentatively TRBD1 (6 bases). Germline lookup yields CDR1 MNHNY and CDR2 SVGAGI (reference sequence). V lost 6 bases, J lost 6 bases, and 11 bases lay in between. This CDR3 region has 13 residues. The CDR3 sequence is CASREDSSGELFF. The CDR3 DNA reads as TGTGCCAGCAGGGAGGACAGTTCCGGGGAGCTGTTTTTT.

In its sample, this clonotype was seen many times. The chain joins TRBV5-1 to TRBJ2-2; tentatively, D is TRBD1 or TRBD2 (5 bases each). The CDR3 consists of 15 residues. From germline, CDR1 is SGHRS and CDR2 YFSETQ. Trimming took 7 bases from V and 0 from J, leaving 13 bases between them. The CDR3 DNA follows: TGCGCCAGCCACCCGGGGCAAACGAACACCGGGGAGCTGTTTTTT. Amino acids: CASHPGQTNTGELFF.

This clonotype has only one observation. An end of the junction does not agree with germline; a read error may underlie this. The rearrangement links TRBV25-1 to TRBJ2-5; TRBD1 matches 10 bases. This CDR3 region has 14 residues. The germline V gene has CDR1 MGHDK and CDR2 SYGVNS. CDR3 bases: TGTGCCGGCAGGCGGACAGGGGGACATGAGACCCAGTACTTC. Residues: CAGRRTGGHETQYF. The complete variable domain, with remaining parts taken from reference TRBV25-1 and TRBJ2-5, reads EADIYQTPRYLVIGTGKKITLECSQTMGHDKMYWYQQDPGMELHLIHYSYGVNSTEKGDLSSESTVSRIRTEHFPLTLESARPSHTSQYLCAGRRTGGHETQYFGPGTRLLVL.